This T cell receptor (beta chain) emerged from a study of control samples from healthy donors and cancer patients. Data came from immunoSEQ multiplex PCR; TCRdb stores just in-frame clones and leaves some out. The data show 100,000 or so clones, approximately 90% seen once. Germline CDR1 LNHDA, CDR2 SQIVND (reference sequence). Trimming pared 3 bases from V and 3 bases from J, leaving 9 bases between. The CDR3 totals 13 residues. The chain couples TRBV19 to TRBJ2-7; no firm D call. The TCR originated in a young man in good health. Material for sequencing was blood. This CDR3 reads CASSMSRNYEQYF. DNA of the CDR3: TGTGCCAGTAGTATGAGCAGGAACTACGAGCAGTACTTC.